Listed here is a single T cell receptor (beta chain). The antigen is unknown. The trim removed 5 bases at V and 7 bases at J, leaving 8 bases unmatched. This CDR3 has 15 residues. The germline V gene encodes CDR1 LNHNV and CDR2 YYDKDF (reference sequence). The sample belongs to a study of radiotherapy plus CTLA-4 blockade in lung cancer. The wider study: Across the patients, objective responses occurred in more than 15%, and disease control in roughly 30%. Notes on the study in general: Expansion in blood of tumor-derived TCR clones was seen after radiotherapy plus ipilimumab.

The repertoire was sequenced with immunoSEQ multiplex PCR; TCRdb's copy has only in-frame clones and lacks some. The sample lists fewer than 100,000 clones; about four fifths were seen once. Lung cancer patients with chemo-refractory metastatic non-small-cell disease were given focal radiation plus CTLA-4 blockade with ipilimumab. This chain uses TRBV15 with TRBJ2-1; 10 positions match TRBD1. The source was peripheral blood, collected from a patient treated with radiotherapy plus ipilimumab. This receptor was obtained from a human donor with non-small cell lung cancer whose response to radiotherapy plus ipilimumab could not be evaluated. Some clones in this sample may be carry-over from other donors' samples. The CDR3 coding sequence is TGTGCCACCAGCCCAGGGACAGGGGTAAGGAATGAGCAGTTCTTC. Translated, it gives CATSPGTGVRNEQFF.